The clone carrying this T cell receptor beta chain was seen ten or more times. This sample's time point: patch test 2, 6 weeks after DPC sensitization. Treatment specified: therapeutic diphenylcyclopropenone sensitization with weekly scalp DPC. This sample was included in a study of human T cells and chemical hapten exposure. TCRdb re-called the RACE reads through MiXCR, storing one row per CDR3 protein. The data contain approximately 95,000 distinct CDR3 sequences, about an eighth of them singletons. The germline V gene encodes CDR1 KGHSH and CDR2 LQKENI. There are 15 residues in the CDR3. Trimming pared 5 bases from V and 1 base from J, leaving 14 bases between.

The input for sequencing was whole blood, taken in connection with sensitization to the hapten diphenylcyclopropenone (DPC). This receptor was identified in a woman aged 40 to 50 with alopecia areata. Some clones in this sample may be carry-over from other donors' samples. The gene calls are TRBV18 and TRBJ1-1; the D gene is possibly TRBD1 (6 bases). CDR3 region: CASSTQGTKNTEAFF. The CDR3 DNA reads as TGTGCCAGCTCAACACAGGGTACTAAGAACACTGAAGCTTTCTTT.